These 22 T cell receptor beta chains came from one sample sequenced in a study of blood T cell repertoires in COVID-19 (dated by TCRdb to about 2020). Library creation used the immunoSEQ multiplex PCR assay. TCRdb took this table from immuneACCESS and kept in-frame rearrangements with V and J called. Such tables lack part of the clones; where checked against another copy, unresolved V genes explain under half of the gap, and the rest is unexplained. This sample has some 100,000 clones in its table, and 90% of those were observed once. About 1.6% of the sample goes to the ten largest clones. The specimen was peripheral blood. The receptors were gathered from a human donor with active COVID-19. The donor label of this sample is uncertain.

The chain carries TRBV4-1 and TRBJ2-7; D is perhaps TRBD1 (5 bases). V was shortened by 0 bases and J by 1 base, with 10 bases between the two germline ends. This CDR3 region has 15 residues. Germline assignment: CDR1 MGHRA and CDR2 YSYEKL. The DNA for the CDR3 is TGCGCCAGCAGCCAAGATAGGGGTGTGTCCTACGAGCAGTACTTC. Its protein is CASSQDRGVSYEQYF.

In its sample, this clone was seen once. The CDR3 spells CASSLPQETQYF. The CDR3 region has the DNA TGTGCCAGCAGCCTCCCGCAAGAGACCCAGTACTTC. This sequence joins TRBV11-2 and TRBJ2-5; D gene uncertain. The V end was cut by 5 bases, the J end by 2 bases, with 6 bases between. The CDR3 sequence is 12 residues long. From germline, CDR1 is SGHAT and CDR2 FQNNGV. Supplemented by reference TRBV11-2 and TRBJ2-5, the full variable domain reads EAGVAQSPRYKIIEKRQSVAFWCNPISGHATLYWYQQILGQGPKLLIQFQNNGVVDDSQLPKDRFSAERLKGVDSTLKIQPAKLEDSAVYLCASSLPQETQYFGPGTRLLVL.

V and J are TRBV6-5 and TRBJ2-7; D possibly corresponds to TRBD1 (6 bases). The CDR3 length is 15 residues. Germline CDR1 and CDR2: MNHEY and SVGAGI. V gave up 3 bases and J gave up 0 bases, with 12 bases separating them. The CDR3, as DNA: TGTGCCAGCAGTTATGGCAGGGGCAGCTCCTACGAGCAGTACTTC. Translating gives CASSYGRGSSYEQYF.

V is TRBV24-1 and J is TRBJ2-1, with 10 bases aligning to TRBD2. The V and J ends lost 3 bases and 5 bases, in that order; junction bases with no gene match: 18. CDR3 size: 20 residues. Germline values: CDR1 KGHDR, CDR2 SFDVKD. The CDR3 sequence is CATSDPRVAGGRGSHNEQFF. CDR3 coding DNA: TGTGCCACCAGTGATCCCCGAGTAGCGGGGGGTAGAGGGTCCCACAATGAGCAGTTCTTC.

This chain connects TRBV2 to TRBJ2-1; TRBD2 is a possible D gene (5 bases). The V gene lost 7 bases and the J gene lost 0 bases, with 19 bases spanning the gap. The CDR3 is 17 amino acids. In germline, CDR1 is SNHLY, CDR2 FYNNEI. The CDR3 coding sequence is TGTGCCAGCACGCCTTGGTTGGGCGGAGGCTCCTACAATGAGCAGTTCTTC. This translates into CASTPWLGGGSYNEQFF.

The chain joins TRBV5-4 to TRBJ2-3; 7 positions agree with TRBD2. This CDR3 spans 16 amino acids. Per the germline V gene, CDR1 is SGHNT and CDR2 is YYREEE (reference sequence). V was clipped by 3 bases and J by 0 bases; unmatched bases: 7. The CDR3 nucleotides are TGTGCCAGCAGCTCGGGAAGCGGGGCCAGCACAGATACGCAGTATTTT. This sequence encodes CASSSGSGASTDTQYF.

V is TRBV7-9 and J is TRBJ2-1; TRBD2 matches 7 bases. The V and J ends lost 5 bases and 4 bases, in that order; junction bases with no gene match: 5. The CDR3 runs to 14 residues. CDR1 and CDR2 (germline): SEHNR, FQNEAQ (reference sequence). In DNA, the CDR3 is TGTGCCAGCAGCGGGCCGGGAGGTTACAATGAGCAGTTCTTC. It codes for CASSGPGGYNEQFF. Full variable domain (outside the CDR3, taken from reference TRBV7-9 and TRBJ2-1): DTGVSQNPRHKITKRGQNVTFRCDPISEHNRLYWYRQTLGQGPEFLTYFQNEAQLEKSRLLSDRFSAERPKGSFSTLEIQRTEQGDSAMYLCASSGPGGYNEQFFGPGTRLTVL.

The chain couples TRBV2 to TRBJ1-6, with D hard to call. CDR1 is SNHLY and CDR2 is FYNNEI in the germline V gene. There are 14 residues in the CDR3. V was cut by 3 bases and J by 7 bases, with 10 bases left in between. This chain's CDR3 is CASSDGVGNSPLHF. The CDR3 region has the DNA TGTGCCAGCAGTGACGGGGTGGGGAATTCACCCCTCCACTTT.

This chain links TRBV5-4 with TRBJ2-1; a possible D gene is TRBD2 (5 bases). Between the trimmed V and J ends, which lost 0 bases and 5 bases, there was a span of 12 bases. The germline V gene encodes CDR1 SGHNT and CDR2 YYREEE (reference sequence). The CDR3 extends over 15 amino acids. In DNA form, the CDR3 reads TGTGCCAGCAGCTTGGTCCAGCGGAGTAACAATGAGCAGTTCTTC. Its protein is CASSLVQRSNNEQFF.

The chain uses TRBV29-1 and TRBJ1-1, with D tentatively TRBD1 (5 bases). Germline V gives CDR1 SQVTM, CDR2 ANQGSEA. The CDR3 has 14 residues. V was pared by 6 bases and J by 6 bases, with 20 bases between. The CDR3 bases are TGCAGCGTCGATTCGTATGGGGCGACATCTGAAGCTTTCTTT. Its translation is CSVDSYGATSEAFF.

The gene calls are TRBV9 and TRBJ2-5; 10 nucleotides agree with TRBD2. Germline assignment: CDR1 SGDLS and CDR2 YYNGEE. The CDR3 extends over 16 amino acids. V dropped 0 bases and J dropped 5; count of bases not matched to a gene: 7. As DNA, the CDR3 is TGTGCCAGCAGCGTAGAAATAGCGGGGGGCTTTGAGACCCAGTACTTC. It yields the protein CASSVEIAGGFETQYF.

This clone appeared once. V gene TRBV9 combines with J gene TRBJ2-1; D remains unclear. Germline-derived CDR1 and CDR2 are SGDLS and YYNGEE. The CDR3 has 17 residues. V lost 4 bases and J lost 0, with 17 bases in between. CDR3 coding DNA: TGTGCCAGCAGCCCAGACTTTCTGGCGAGCTCCTACAATGAGCAGTTCTTC. The encoded protein is CASSPDFLASSYNEQFF.

This chain uses TRBV13 with TRBJ1-1; 8 bases align to TRBD1. This CDR3 has 13 amino acids. V lost 5 bases and J lost 5; bases outside the gene matches: 4. Germline CDR1 is PRHDT and CDR2 is FYEKMQ (reference sequence). The CDR3 here is CASSHYRGTEAFF. The CDR3 DNA reads TGTGCCAGCAGCCACTACAGGGGGACTGAAGCTTTCTTT. The full variable domain, completed using reference TRBV13 and TRBJ1-1, is AAGVIQSPRHLIKEKRETATLKCYPIPRHDTVYWYQQGPGQDPQFLISFYEKMQSDKGSIPDRFSAQQFSDYHSELNMSSLELGDSALYFCASSHYRGTEAFFGQGTRLTVV.

This chain links TRBV5-8 with TRBJ2-1, with D tentatively TRBD1 (6 bases). This CDR3 has 11 residues. Germline-derived CDR1 and CDR2 are SGHTS and YDEGEE. V lost 6 bases and J lost 9, with 10 bases in between. CDR3 DNA sequence: TGTGCCAGCATTACAGGGACTGAGCAGTTCTTC. Protein: CASITGTEQFF.

The genes are TRBV9 and TRBJ2-1; 9 bases are shared with TRBD2. The V segment lost 4 bases and the J segment 8 bases; nucleotides outside the gene matches: 13. The V gene's germline CDR1 is SGDLS and CDR2 YYNGEE. The CDR3 totals 16 residues. As DNA, the CDR3 is TGTGCCAGCAGCCCGACCGGGACTAGCAATTTCCATGAGCAGTTCTTC. The encoded protein is CASSPTGTSNFHEQFF.

This sequence joins TRBV5-1 and TRBJ1-2, with D perhaps matching TRBD1 (6 bases). CDR1 SGHRS and CDR2 YFSETQ come from the germline V gene. The V and J ends lost 4 bases and 2 bases respectively, with 18 bases between them. The CDR3 sequence is 16 residues long. Here the CDR3 reads CASSPGGGADNYGYTF. The CDR3 bases are TGCGCCAGCAGCCCTGGTGGGGGGGCCGACAACTATGGCTACACCTTC.

V usage is TRBV6-6 and J usage is TRBJ1-1; TRBD1 might be the D (6 bases). Germline CDR1 reads MNHNY; CDR2 reads SVGAGI (reference sequence). This CDR3 comprises 12 residues. The V and J ends lost 11 bases and 1 base respectively, with 11 bases between them. The DNA of the CDR3 is TGTGCCGTCCAGACAGGGAACACTGAAGCTTTCTTT. It is translated as CAVQTGNTEAFF.

The CDR3 DNA reads as TGTGCCAGCAGCGTAGGGCTAGCGGGGGGACACGACGAGCAGTACTTC. The encoded protein is CASSVGLAGGHDEQYF. The chain joins TRBV9 to TRBJ2-7; 11 nucleotides agree with TRBD2. Germline V lookup: CDR1 SGDLS, CDR2 YYNGEE. With V trimmed by 0 bases and J by 5 bases, 7 bases remained unmatched. The CDR3 sequence is 16 residues long.

In DNA form, the CDR3 reads TGTGCCAGCAGTTACTCGCGGGGTACCCCTTCAGATACGCAGTATTTT. Residues: CASSYSRGTPSDTQYF. The V gene is TRBV6-2 or TRBV6-3, the J gene TRBJ2-3, with a weak D call TRBD2 (6 bases). CDR1 is MNHEY, CDR2 SVGEGT, per germline. V dropped 0 bases and J dropped 4 bases, with 14 bases sitting between them. The CDR3 spans 16 residues.

A remark on this clone: An end of the junction does not agree with germline; a read error may underlie this. This chain connects TRBV7-6 to TRBJ2-5; TRBD1 might be the D (5 bases). Per germline, CDR1 SGHVS and CDR2 FNYEAQ. The CDR3 length is 12 residues. The CDR3 DNA reads TGTGCCAGCAGCTCTATTCAGGACACCCAGCACTTC. Its translation: CASSSIQDTQHF.

The chain carries TRBV29-1 and TRBJ1-2; a possible D gene is TRBD1 (6 bases). Germline V gives CDR1 SQVTM, CDR2 ANQGSEA. The CDR3 is made up of 11 amino acids. The ends were cut back, 6 bases at V and 7 bases at J, with 12 bases in the middle. The CDR3 reads CSVKTGSGYTF. The CDR3 DNA is TGCAGCGTGAAGACAGGTTCTGGCTACACCTTC.

J is TRBJ2-3 and V is TRBV7-9; D might be TRBD2 (5 bases). From germline, CDR1 is SEHNR and CDR2 FQNEAQ (reference sequence). This CDR3 spans 17 amino acids. V was shortened by 0 bases and J by 2 bases, with 15 bases between the two germline ends. CDR3 region: CASSLARTGLYTDTQYF. The CDR3 DNA sequence: TGTGCCAGCAGCTTAGCTAGGACTGGCTTATACACAGATACGCAGTATTTT.